Following are 12 T cell receptor beta chains from one sample sequenced in a study of OX40 agonist ivuxolimab in advanced cancers. Libraries were constructed by the immunoSEQ multiplex PCR assay. The table was pulled from immuneACCESS by TCRdb, which kept in-frame rearrangements only. Such tables lose some clones; where checked, under half of the loss comes from unresolved V genes, and the rest has no known cause. This sample gives some 25,000 clones in total; approximately 85% of them show up just once. The ten largest clones take up approximately 35% of the sample. This sample comprised CD4+ or CD8+ T cells sorted from blood, obtained in a trial of the OX40 agonist ivuxolimab. The receptors originated from an adult with an advanced solid tumor such as melanoma, head and neck, liver or kidney cancer.

This chain connects TRBV4-2 to TRBJ2-7, with 7 nucleotides matching TRBD2. The V gene's germline CDR1 is LGHNA and CDR2 YNFKEQ. This CDR3 is 18 amino acids long. Losses at the gene ends were 1 base for V and 2 bases for J; bases not matched to a gene: 14. The CDR3 sequence: CASSQAGLGVFPTYEQYF. The CDR3 bases are TGTGCCAGCAGCCAAGCTGGACTAGGCGTTTTTCCCACCTACGAGCAGTACTTC.

The chain links TRBV7-8 to TRBJ2-1, with 9 nucleotides matching TRBD2. V was clipped by 1 base and J by 3 bases; unmatched bases: 10. The CDR3 sequence is 18 residues long. CDR1 is SGHVS, CDR2 FQNEAQ, per germline. The CDR3 loop is CASSLDQRGVSYYNEQFF. The CDR3 region has the DNA TGTGCCAGCAGCTTAGATCAGCGGGGGGTATCTTACTACAATGAGCAGTTCTTC. The variable domain in full, completed from reference TRBV7-8 and TRBJ2-1, reads GAGVSQSPRYKVAKRGQDVALRCDPISGHVSLFWYQQALGQGPEFLTYFQNEAQLDKSGLPSDRFFAERPEGSVSTLKIQRTQQEDSAVYLCASSLDQRGVSYYNEQFFGPGTRLTVL.

The chain has TRBV15 and TRBJ2-7, with TRBD1 identical over 11 bases. This CDR3 is 16 amino acids long. CDR1 is LNHNV, CDR2 YYDKDF, per germline (reference sequence). V trimming: 0 bases; J trimming: 5 bases; junction bases outside the gene matches: 6. DNA of the CDR3: TGTGCCACCAGCAGAGAGAGGGGGACAGGGGGTGACGAGCAGTACTTC. Translation: CATSRERGTGGDEQYF.

The J gene is TRBJ2-3, the V gene TRBV4-3; 9 nucleotides align to TRBD1. J gave up 2 bases and V 1 base, and 4 bases lay outside the gene matches. There are 16 residues in the CDR3. Germline V gives CDR1 LGHNA, CDR2 YSLEER. The CDR3 DNA reads TGCGCCAGCAGCCAAGCGGGACAGGGTTTCACAGATACGCAGTATTTT. It translates to CASSQAGQGFTDTQYF.

The rearrangement uses TRBV21-1 and TRBJ1-1; whether TRBD1, the table's D call, matches the DNA was not checked. TRBV21-1 is a pseudogene segment. There are 16 residues in the CDR3. CDR3 protein: CASRDRDSTGDTEAFF. CDR3 nucleotide sequence: TGTGCCAGCAGAGATCGGGACAGTACAGGGGACACTGAAGCTTTCTTT.

The gene calls are TRBV6-5 and TRBJ2-7; D call uncertain. V was pared by 4 bases and J by 5 bases, with 15 bases between. CDR1 is MNHEY, CDR2 SVGAGI, per germline. The CDR3 loop spans 14 amino acids. The CDR3 region is CASSSRPQTNEQYF. CDR3 DNA: TGTGCCAGCAGTTCCCGCCCTCAAACGAACGAGCAGTACTTC.

J is TRBJ2-5 and V is TRBV7-9; D call uncertain. From germline, CDR1 is SEHNR and CDR2 FQNEAQ (reference sequence). V dropped 1 base and J dropped 3 bases, with 6 bases sitting between them. The CDR3 contains 13 residues. Here the CDR3 reads CASSLVMEETQYF. The CDR3 DNA is TGTGCCAGCAGCTTAGTGATGGAAGAGACCCAGTACTTC.

The V gene is TRBV15, the J gene TRBJ2-5, with D tentatively TRBD2 (7 bases). Germline V gives CDR1 LNHNV, CDR2 YYDKDF (reference sequence). The CDR3 is 16 amino acids. The V and J ends lost 1 base and 3 bases respectively, with 15 bases between them. CDR3 in amino acids: CATSRVGGHYKETQYF. The CDR3 DNA follows: TGTGCCACCAGCAGAGTGGGGGGGCACTACAAAGAGACCCAGTACTTC.

This clone was counted once. The chain links TRBV11-2 to TRBJ2-3; D might be TRBD2 (5 bases). Trimming took 2 bases from V and 5 from J, leaving 17 bases between them. The CDR3 extends over 16 amino acids. The germline CDR1 and CDR2 sequences are SGHAT and FQNNGV. The CDR3, as DNA: TGTGCCAGCAGCTTAATTGAGCCGGGATGGGGAGATACGCAGTATTTT. This codes for CASSLIEPGWGDTQYF.

This clone was picked up one time. This chain uses TRBV6-1 with TRBJ1-1; D might be TRBD1 (5 bases). This CDR3 is 13 amino acids long. Germline V gives CDR1 MNHNS, CDR2 SASEGT. Trimming took off 11 bases at V and 4 bases at J, with 17 bases between the two ends. The CDR3 here is CAVRDFGATEAFF. DNA of the CDR3: TGTGCCGTCCGGGACTTTGGGGCCACTGAAGCTTTCTTT.

The CDR3 sequence is CASSLAAGGPNEQFF. Written as DNA, the CDR3 is TGTGCCAGCAGCTTAGCAGCGGGAGGGCCCAATGAGCAGTTCTTC. The chain couples TRBV13 to TRBJ2-1; TRBD2 matches 10 bases. CDR3 length equals 15 residues. Trimming cost V 1 base and J 6 bases; bases outside gene matches: 3. CDR1 is PRHDT, CDR2 FYEKMQ, per germline (reference sequence).

This clone is a singleton in its sample. This chain uses TRBV29-1 with TRBJ2-5, with TRBD2 matching 7 bases. Trimming at V came to 3 bases and at J to 5 bases, leaving 18 bases not matched to a gene. The CDR3 sequence is 17 residues long. The germline V gene has CDR1 SQVTM and CDR2 ANQGSEA. As DNA, the CDR3 is TGCAGCGTTGAGTTCCTAGCGGACTACTGGGTGGGGGAGACCCAGTACTTC. Amino acids: CSVEFLADYWVGETQYF.